The clone carrying this T cell receptor (beta chain) has a handful of counts. A 5'RACE reaction primed in the constant segment made cDNA libraries of TCR alpha and TCR beta, and these carried sample barcodes and UMIs. TCRdb recomputed calls from the 5' RACE reads with MiXCR, one row per CDR3 protein. This sample has 450,000 or so distinct CDR3 sequences, with roughly 25% found just once. The data were taken from a study of T-cell memory formation after mild COVID-19. Trimming stripped 5 bases from V and 4 bases from J, with 9 bases between. The CDR3 loop spans 13 amino acids. Per the germline V gene, CDR1 is LNHDA and CDR2 is SQIVND (reference sequence).

This TCR came from an adult woman who had mild COVID-19 (a few samples of this study predate the infection). Cell type and time point are not known. Sequenced material: PBMCs or a T cell subset sorted from them (not recorded which). The chain recombines TRBV19 with TRBJ2-1; D uncertain. CDR3 in DNA: TGTGCCAGTAGTTGGGGTTCATACAATGAGCAGTTCTTC. Protein: CASSWGSYNEQFF.